The clone carrying this T cell receptor beta chain was detected only a few times. The antigen is not known. This record belongs to a study of T cells in Graves' hyperthyroidism and ophthalmopathy. Whole-study results and caveats: In simple terms, a model built on 13 V-J features told ophthalmopathy apart from stable hyperthyroidism.

Regions amplified from RNA transcripts were the TCR beta CDR3 regions. HTBI primers drove first-round RT-PCR of the TCR CDR3. MiXCR, applied by TCRdb to the multiplex PCR reads, yields one record per CDR3 protein. The repertoire holds 530,000 or so distinct CDR3 sequences, 46% seen once, with about 8.3% in the top ten. This receptor was taken from a woman aged 18-29 years with Graves' hyperthyroidism. Specimen: peripheral blood or thyroid tissue (not recorded which).

CDR3 sequence: CSARDYLNTEAFF. The CDR3 coding sequence is TGCAGTGCTAGGGACTACCTGAACACTGAAGCTTTCTTT. This rearrangement joins TRBV20-1 to TRBJ1-1; D gene unclear. CDR1 DFQATT and CDR2 SNEGSKA come from the germline V gene (reference sequence). The CDR3 length is 13 residues. V dropped 3 bases and J dropped 0 bases, with 8 bases sitting between them.